The text below deals with one T cell receptor beta chain. Sequenced material consisted of expressed TCRB transcripts (all of the isolated RNA was reverse transcribed). Some clones are missing from TCRdb's copy, which holds only in-frame ones; the method was immunoSEQ multiplex PCR. The repertoire holds more than 120,000 clones, with 8.5% to 12% as singletons. These data belong to a study of beta chain features in type 1 diabetes. Germline assignment: CDR1 MNHEY and CDR2 SVGAGI. The ends were cut back, 3 bases at V and 2 bases at J, with 5 bases in the middle. This CDR3 spans 14 amino acids. This clonotype was sampled from a man between 18 and 29 years old in good health. The chain employs TRBV6-5 and TRBJ1-6; D gene uncertain. Sequencing was carried out using naive CD4+ T cells from blood. CDR3: CASSYRAYNSPLHF. CDR3 nucleotide sequence: TGTGCCAGCAGTTATCGGGCCTATAATTCACCCCTCCACTTT.